The next 28 T cell receptor beta chains were all read from a single sample in a study of T-cell memory formation after mild COVID-19. From the 5' RACE reads, TCRdb called clonotypes with MiXCR, one entry per CDR3 protein. The sample records around 310,000 distinct CDR3 sequences, around 15% being singletons. Sequencing was performed on PBMCs or a T cell subset sorted from them (not recorded which). The source is a man between 18 and 29 years old who had mild COVID-19 (a few samples of this study predate the infection). Cell type and time point are not known.

The chain links TRBV7-6 to TRBJ2-7; D may be TRBD1 (5 bases). The length of the CDR3 is 13 residues. V lost 5 bases, J lost 5 bases, and 13 bases lay in between. The V gene's germline CDR1 is SGHVS and CDR2 FNYEAQ. The CDR3 here is CASSLRQGNEQYV. CDR3 DNA sequence: TGTGCCAGCAGCCTACGTCAGGGTAACGAGCAGTACGTC.

The chain links TRBV15 to TRBJ1-5; 8 bases are a match to TRBD1. J gave up 7 bases and V 5 bases, and 10 bases lay outside the gene matches. The CDR3 has 15 amino acids. Per the germline V gene, CDR1 is LNHNV and CDR2 is YYDKDF (reference sequence). The CDR3 DNA sequence: TGTGCCACCAGCGGGCATGGACAGGGTGGGCAGCCCCAGCATTTT. This codes for CATSGHGQGGQPQHF.

This chain links TRBV5-1 with TRBJ2-7; tentative D call: TRBD1 (5 bases). Germline V lookup: CDR1 SGHRS, CDR2 YFSETQ. The CDR3 consists of 14 residues. With 7 bases removed from V and 0 bases from J, the gap between germline ends came to 14 bases. Here the CDR3 reads CASGDQGTSYEQYF. The CDR3 region has the DNA TGCGCCAGCGGCGACCAGGGTACCTCCTACGAGCAGTACTTC.

The chain employs TRBV10-3 and TRBJ1-1; 10 nucleotides line up with TRBD1. Germline CDR1 reads ENHRY; CDR2 reads SYGVKD. With 7 bases clipped from V and 4 bases from J, the junction kept 6 bases outside the gene matches. This CDR3 has 14 amino acids. The CDR3 is CAITGTGATTEAFF. The CDR3 DNA is TGTGCCATCACCGGGACAGGGGCAACCACTGAAGCTTTCTTT.

Only a few counts were recorded for this clonotype. This sequence joins TRBV4-1 and TRBJ2-7, with 10 nucleotides matching TRBD1. Per the germline V gene, CDR1 is MGHRA and CDR2 is YSYEKL. V dropped 5 bases and J dropped 5; count of bases not matched to a gene: 15. This CDR3 has 17 residues. The CDR3, as DNA: TGCGCCAGCAGCTTAAGTTGGACAGGGGGGGCAATCGACGAGCAGTACTTC. Translation: CASSLSWTGGAIDEQYF.

This clonotype was recorded a few times. The gene calls are TRBV10-1 and TRBJ2-7; weak D call: TRBD1 (5 bases). The CDR3 consists of 14 residues. V was clipped by 3 bases and J by 5 bases, with 14 bases between them. Germline assignment: CDR1 WNHNN and CDR2 SYGVQD (reference sequence). The CDR3: CASSDTWGRDEQYF. The CDR3, as DNA: TGCGCCAGCAGTGATACTTGGGGCAGGGACGAGCAGTACTTC.

This chain uses TRBV6-6 with TRBJ2-7, with 8 bases matching TRBD2. J was trimmed by 6 bases and V by 0 bases; bases with no gene match: 4. This CDR3 has 14 amino acids. The V gene's germline CDR1 is MNHNY and CDR2 SVGAGI (reference sequence). CDR3 nucleotides: TGTGCCAGCAGTTACTCATCGGGGGGGCCCGAGCAGTACGTC. Its translation: CASSYSSGGPEQYV.

This clonotype was observed at least ten times. The CDR3 loop reads CASSPIADTQYF. CDR3 in DNA: TGTGCCAGCAGCCCGATCGCAGATACGCAGTATTTT. The chain has TRBV6-2 or TRBV6-3 and TRBJ2-3; D not resolved. Germline values: CDR1 MNHEY, CDR2 SVGEGT. This CDR3 is built from 12 residues. Trimming cost V 6 bases and J 4 bases, with 8 bases left between them.

The chain recombines TRBV12-3 or TRBV12-4 with TRBJ2-5; 14 nucleotides line up with TRBD2. Trimming removed 11 bases from V and 5 bases from J; junction bases left unmatched: 10. This CDR3 has 15 amino acids. The CDR3 loop is CACAQGLAGAETQYF. CDR3 sequence (DNA): TGTGCCTGCGCACAGGGACTAGCGGGGGCGGAGACCCAGTACTTC.

Only a few counts were recorded for this clonotype. The gene calls are TRBV20-1 and TRBJ2-2; tentatively, D is TRBD2 (6 bases). Germline V CDR1 and CDR2: DFQATT, SNEGSKA (reference sequence). Trimming took off 6 bases at V and 0 bases at J, with 17 bases between the two ends. The CDR3 loop spans 16 amino acids. The CDR3, as DNA: TGCAGTGCCGGAGAGGGAGGTGGAGCGAACACCGGGGAGCTGTTTTTT. Its translation: CSAGEGGGANTGELFF.

This clonotype has just a few counts. V gene TRBV7-9 combines with J gene TRBJ1-2; 8 bases line up with TRBD1. Germline lookup yields CDR1 SEHNR and CDR2 FQNEAQ (reference sequence). The CDR3 runs 13 residues. The V and J ends lost 5 bases and 8 bases, in that order; junction bases with no gene match: 7. This CDR3 is CASSPTGVGGYTF. DNA for the CDR3: TGTGCCAGCAGCCCGACAGGGGTGGGCGGCTACACCTTC. Full variable domain (outside the CDR3, taken from reference TRBV7-9 and TRBJ1-2): DTGVSQNPRHKITKRGQNVTFRCDPISEHNRLYWYRQTLGQGPEFLTYFQNEAQLEKSRLLSDRFSAERPKGSFSTLEIQRTEQGDSAMYLCASSPTGVGGYTFGSGTRLTVV.

This clonotype was recorded a few times. V and J are TRBV6-2 or TRBV6-3 and TRBJ2-1, with 13 positions matching TRBD2. Germline V gene sequence: CDR1 MNHEY, CDR2 SVGEGT. This CDR3 comprises 14 residues. V was pared by 11 bases and J by 7 bases, with 8 bases of the junction left unmatched. CDR3 DNA: TGTGCCGGGGGACTAGCGGGGTTGTCGAATGAGCAGTTCTTC. Translated: CAGGLAGLSNEQFF.

The V and J genes are TRBV11-2 and TRBJ1-4, with D hard to call. The CDR3 extends over 16 amino acids. Germline V lookup: CDR1 SGHAT, CDR2 FQNNGV. Trimming took off 3 bases at V and 8 bases at J, with 19 bases between the two ends. The CDR3 reads CASSLGLGGVMEKLFF. The CDR3 DNA reads TGTGCCAGCAGCTTGGGCCTGGGAGGAGTGATGGAAAAACTGTTTTTT.

V and J are TRBV19 and TRBJ2-6; tentatively, D is TRBD2 (5 bases). CDR3 length equals 15 residues. Germline V gives CDR1 LNHDA, CDR2 SQIVND (reference sequence). Trimming removed 6 bases at V and 0 bases at J, with 9 bases between. This chain's CDR3 is CASSGVSSGANVLTF. CDR3 DNA: TGTGCCAGTAGCGGGGTCAGCTCTGGGGCCAACGTCCTGACTTTC.

The rearrangement joins TRBV7-6 to TRBJ1-1; no clear D gene. V lost 5 bases, J lost 3 bases, and 16 bases lay in between. The CDR3 contains 15 residues. Germline V gene data show CDR1 as SGHVS and CDR2 as FNYEAQ. CDR3 protein: CASSNEGSGDTEAFF. The CDR3 DNA reads as TGTGCCAGCAGCAACGAGGGTAGCGGGGACACTGAAGCTTTCTTT.

This clonotype was detected only a few times. The chain joins TRBV6-1 to TRBJ2-3, with D maybe TRBD1 (5 bases). CDR1 is MNHNS and CDR2 is SASEGT in the germline V gene. Trimming cost V 7 bases and J 7 bases, with 18 bases left between them. The CDR3 sequence is 14 residues long. CDR3 protein: CASTGDGHPHTQYF. CDR3 DNA sequence: TGTGCCAGCACCGGTGACGGACACCCACATACGCAGTATTTT.

This chain connects TRBV7-2 to TRBJ2-3; a weak D match, TRBD2 (6 bases). The V gene lost 6 bases and the J gene lost 1 base, with 20 bases spanning the gap. The CDR3 covers 17 residues. Germline V CDR1 and CDR2: SGHTA, FQGNSA. CDR3 nucleotide sequence: TGTGCCAGCAGTAACCCCTCCGCGGGGCCACGCACAGATACGCAGTATTTT. It codes for CASSNPSAGPRTDTQYF.

The chain employs TRBV20-1 and TRBJ2-2, with D maybe TRBD1 (6 bases). CDR1 DFQATT and CDR2 SNEGSKA come from the germline V gene (reference sequence). The germline V and J ends were trimmed by 5 bases and 1 base, with 14 bases remaining between them. The CDR3 contains 15 residues. The CDR3 nucleotides are TGCAGTGCTCCCGGGCCGACAGGGAACACCGGGGAGCTGTTTTTT. Translated: CSAPGPTGNTGELFF.

Ten or more counts support this clonotype. The chain recombines TRBV11-2 with TRBJ1-1, with D unclear. Trimming took off 5 bases at V and 3 bases at J, with 10 bases between the two ends. This CDR3 is 13 amino acids long. In germline, CDR1 is SGHAT, CDR2 FQNNGV. CDR3 bases: TGTGCCAGCAGCCTGACCCGGGACACTGAAGCTTTCTTT. Translation gives CASSLTRDTEAFF.

This clonotype was detected a few times. The chain joins TRBV6-1 to TRBJ1-2; D ambiguous. The CDR3 contains 12 residues. CDR1 and CDR2 from the germline V gene are MNHNS and SASEGT. V gave up 4 bases and J gave up 3 bases, with 6 bases separating them. The CDR3 reads CASSVGYYGYTF. The CDR3 DNA reads as TGTGCCAGCAGTGTTGGATACTATGGCTACACCTTC.

This clonotype showed up many times. The rearrangement links TRBV2 to TRBJ2-3; D is uncertain. Germline V gene lookup returns CDR1 SNHLY and CDR2 FYNNEI. The CDR3 has 12 residues. With 6 bases removed from V and 2 bases from J, the gap between germline ends came to 6 bases. The CDR3 spells CASRPLTDTQYF. The DNA of the CDR3 is TGTGCCAGCAGGCCCCTCACAGATACGCAGTATTTT.

In this sample, this clonotype turned up a few times. The chain is built from TRBV5-6 and TRBJ2-5; 7 bases match TRBD1. Germline lookup yields CDR1 SGHDT and CDR2 YYEEEE. The CDR3 spans 15 residues. The junction had 6 bases not matched to a gene; V was cut back by 4 bases and J by 0 bases. The CDR3 DNA reads as TGTGCCAGCAGCCCAATGACAGGGAACCAAGAGACCCAGTACTTC. This translates into CASSPMTGNQETQYF. The full variable domain, in which reference TRBV5-6 and TRBJ2-5 provide the parts outside the CDR3, is DAGVTQSPTHLIKTRGQQVTLRCSPKSGHDTVSWYQQALGQGPQFIFQYYEEEERQRGNFPDRFSGHQFPNYSSELNVNALLLGDSALYLCASSPMTGNQETQYFGPGTRLLVL.

The rearrangement uses TRBV4-3 and TRBJ2-1; D is uncertain. V lost 4 bases to trimming and J lost 8 bases, with 15 bases between them. The CDR3 extends over 14 amino acids. Germline V gene sequence: CDR1 LGHNA, CDR2 YSLEER. The CDR3 sequence: CASSPQVGLDEQFF. The DNA for the CDR3 is TGCGCCAGCAGCCCCCAGGTTGGGTTGGATGAGCAGTTCTTC.

The rearrangement links TRBV7-9 to TRBJ2-7, with D possibly being TRBD2 (6 bases). The germline V gene encodes CDR1 SEHNR and CDR2 FQNEAQ (reference sequence). The CDR3 is made up of 14 amino acids. V was pared by 5 bases and J by 2 bases, with 13 bases between. In DNA, the CDR3 is TGTGCCAGCAGCCCTAGACTAGGGACCTACGAGCAGTACTTC. It encodes CASSPRLGTYEQYF. Based on the CDR3 plus reference TRBV7-9 and TRBJ2-7, the full variable domain is DTGVSQNPRHKITKRGQNVTFRCDPISEHNRLYWYRQTLGQGPEFLTYFQNEAQLEKSRLLSDRFSAERPKGSFSTLEIQRTEQGDSAMYLCASSPRLGTYEQYFGPGTRLTVT.

The gene calls are TRBV2 and TRBJ1-5, with TRBD1 matching over 8 bases. The CDR3 extends over 15 amino acids. Per germline, CDR1 SNHLY and CDR2 FYNNEI. V was clipped by 5 bases and J by 3 bases; unmatched bases: 6. The CDR3: CASSSRQGNNQPQHF. DNA of the CDR3: TGTGCCAGCAGTTCCCGACAGGGGAACAATCAGCCCCAGCATTTT.

This clonotype was seen only a few times. The CDR3, as DNA: TGTGCCAGCAGCTCCGCAGGGTCAAGGGAGACCCAGTACTTC. Its translation is CASSSAGSRETQYF. The rearrangement uses TRBV7-6 and TRBJ2-5; tentative D call: TRBD1 (5 bases). Trimming shortened V by 4 bases and J by 5 bases, and 14 bases separated the two germline ends. The length of the CDR3 is 14 residues. Germline CDR1 is SGHVS and CDR2 is FNYEAQ. The whole variable domain, remainder taken from reference TRBV7-6 and TRBJ2-5, is GAGVSQSPRYKVTKRGQDVALRCDPISGHVSLYWYRQALGQGPEFLTYFNYEAQQDKSGLPNDRFSAERPEGSISTLTIQRTEQRDSAMYRCASSSAGSRETQYFGPGTRLLVL.

V usage is TRBV6-5 and J usage is TRBJ2-7, with 16 bases that match TRBD2. The CDR3 is made up of 15 amino acids. The germline gives CDR1 MNHEY, CDR2 SVGAGI. The V and J ends lost 6 bases and 5 bases, in that order; junction bases with no gene match: 4. The chain's CDR3 is CASSRGLAGGNEQYF. The CDR3 DNA reads as TGTGCCAGCAGCCGGGGACTAGCGGGGGGGAACGAGCAGTACTTC.

In this sample, this clonotype turned up a few times. This chain connects TRBV7-9 to TRBJ1-1; 9 bases are a match to TRBD1. In germline, CDR1 is SEHNR, CDR2 FQNEAQ (reference sequence). J gave up 5 bases and V 3 bases, and 7 bases lay outside the gene matches. The CDR3 has 15 residues. CDR3 loop: CASSLWGQGETEAFF. In nucleotides, the CDR3 is TGTGCCAGCAGCTTGTGGGGACAGGGTGAGACTGAAGCTTTCTTT.